This TCR beta chain stems from a study of T cell repertoires in ileal Crohn's disease. The overall study: About half received postoperative treatment, approximately 12 with thiopurines and around 18 anti-TNF.

Findings of the study overall: Clonality above 26.8% at surgery always came with endoscopic recurrence. Active smokers at surgery had more clonal expansions than non-smokers. Sorted CD8 T cells held more high-frequency clones than CD4.

Repertoires were generated with immunoSEQ multiplex PCR, while TCRdb's copy carries only in-frame clones and drops some. The profile shows about 5,600 clones, 80% to 85% of them singletons. With respect to this clone: No antigen is known for it.

This CDR3 has 14 amino acids. Germline V gene data show CDR1 as SGHDT and CDR2 as YYEEEE. V lost 0 bases, J lost 4 bases, and 10 bases lay in between. The chain uses TRBV5-6 and TRBJ1-2; D is possibly TRBD1 (6 bases). The TCR was taken from an adult with Crohn's disease. The material sequenced was ileal tissue. CDR3 in amino acids: CASSLEGEGYGYTF. The CDR3 bases are TGTGCCAGCAGCTTGGAGGGGGAGGGCTATGGCTACACCTTC.